This TCR beta chain was found in a study of T-cell reconstitution after alpha-beta-depleted transplantation in children. Germline CDR1 and CDR2: SGDLS and YYNGEE. The V end lost 3 bases, the J end lost 5 bases, and 14 bases lay between the germline ends. CDR3 length: 15 amino acids. This clonotype appeared many times. The TCRbeta library incorporated unique molecular identifiers. TCRdb reanalysed the PCR reads using MiXCR and keeps one entry per CDR3 protein. The repertoire holds about 240,000 distinct CDR3 sequences, around 12% seen once, with around 3% in the top ten. This chain uses TRBV9 with TRBJ2-2; D is possibly TRBD2 (6 bases). Sequenced here: PBMCs from the stem cell graft donor, sampled from the stem cell graft. The receptor was isolated from a human donor who donated a stem cell graft to a child with acute lymphoblastic leukemia. CDR3 protein: CASSATSRETGELFF. The CDR3 coding sequence is TGTGCCAGCAGCGCAACTAGCAGAGAGACCGGGGAGCTGTTTTTT.